This TCR beta chain was identified in a study of blood T cell repertoires in COVID-19. There are 13 residues in the CDR3. CDR1 is SQVTM and CDR2 is ANQGSEA in the germline V gene. V was clipped by 7 bases and J by 4 bases; unmatched bases: 5. In the original workflow: The assay estimated nucleated cells by amplifying reference gene primers. Sequencing was performed with immunoSEQ multiplex PCR; in TCRdb, only in-frame clones are kept and a portion is missing. V, J and clone size are taken as reported in that table, and D and trimming were inferred from the DNA itself. This sample has approximately 100,000 clones, with over 65% found just once.

The rearrangement joins TRBV29-1 to TRBJ1-3; 9 bases line up with TRBD1. The sample was peripheral blood. The receptor comes from a man between 60 and 70 years old with acute or convalescent COVID-19. CDR3 bases: TGCAGCGCCGGACAGGGGACAGGAAACACCATATATTTT. Residues: CSAGQGTGNTIYF.